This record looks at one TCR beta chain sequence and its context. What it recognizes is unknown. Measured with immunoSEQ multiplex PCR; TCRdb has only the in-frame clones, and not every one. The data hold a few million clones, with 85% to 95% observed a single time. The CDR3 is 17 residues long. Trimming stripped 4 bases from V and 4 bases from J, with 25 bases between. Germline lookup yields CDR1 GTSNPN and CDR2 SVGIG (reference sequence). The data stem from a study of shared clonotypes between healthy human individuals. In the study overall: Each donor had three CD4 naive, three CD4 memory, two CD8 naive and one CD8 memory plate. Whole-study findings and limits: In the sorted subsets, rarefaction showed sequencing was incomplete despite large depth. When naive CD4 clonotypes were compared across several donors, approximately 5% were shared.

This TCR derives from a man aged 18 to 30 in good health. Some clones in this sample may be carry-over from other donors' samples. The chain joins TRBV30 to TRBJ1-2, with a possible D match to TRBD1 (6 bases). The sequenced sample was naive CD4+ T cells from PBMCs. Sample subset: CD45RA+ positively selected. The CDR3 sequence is CAWISPGTRGRGYGYTF. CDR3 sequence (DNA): TGTGCCTGGATCTCTCCGGGGACCAGGGGTCGGGGCTATGGCTACACCTTC.